These 8 T cell receptor beta chains share one sample of origin, sequenced in a study of beta chain features in type 1 diabetes. What was sequenced were expressed TCRB transcripts, since all of the isolated RNA had been reverse transcribed. TCRdb's copy holds only in-frame clones and misses some; the assay was immunoSEQ multiplex PCR. The sample consists of roughly 230,000 clones, about a tenth of them appearing once. For these receptors, no antigen is known. Study findings and constraints: Across all four CD4+ subsets, people with type 1 diabetes showed modestly shorter TCRB CDR3s.

Sequencing was performed on naive CD4+ T cells from blood. The receptor set was obtained from a man in his thirties or forties with type 1 diabetes.

The V call is TRBV28, the J call TRBJ2-5, with D possibly TRBD2 on 5 matching bases. This CDR3 is 14 amino acids long. Germline CDR1 is MDHEN and CDR2 is SYDVKM. The V end lost 6 bases, the J end lost 0 bases, and 11 bases lay between the germline ends. CDR3: CASSGGSYQETQYF. For the CDR3, the DNA is TGTGCCAGCAGCGGCGGGTCCTACCAAGAGACCCAGTACTTC.

This sequence joins TRBV7-3 and TRBJ2-2; 7 bases are shared with TRBD2. Germline V CDR1 and CDR2: SGHTA, FQGTGA. The CDR3 spans 15 residues. V trimming: 4 bases; J trimming: 6 bases; junction bases outside the gene matches: 8. The CDR3 DNA reads TGTGCCAGCAGCTCCCGGACTAGTCCAGCCGGGGAGCTGTTTTTT. Its translation is CASSSRTSPAGELFF.

In its sample, this clone was seen a few times. The chain carries TRBV5-4 and TRBJ2-1, with 12 nucleotides matching TRBD2. After removal of 1 base from V and 7 bases from J, the junction contained 12 bases not matched to a gene. This CDR3 is built from 18 residues. The germline CDR1 and CDR2 sequences are SGHNT and YYREEE (reference sequence). CDR3 nucleotides: TGTGCCAGCAGCTTGTGGCTAGCGGGGGGGCCTAAAGCGAATGAGCAGTTCTTC. Translated, it gives CASSLWLAGGPKANEQFF.

This clone was picked up a small number of times. V and J are TRBV7-2 and TRBJ1-5; 9 nucleotides line up with TRBD1. The CDR3 runs to 16 residues. Germline-derived CDR1 and CDR2 are SGHTA and FQGNSA. V shed 4 bases, J shed 8 bases, and the junction held 12 bases outside the gene matches. CDR3 nucleotides: TGTGCCAGCAGCTCCGTCCCGGGACAGGGTAGGAAGCCCCAGCATTTT. This sequence encodes CASSSVPGQGRKPQHF.

The gene calls are TRBV11-2 and TRBJ1-2, with D tentatively TRBD1 (5 bases). V was cut by 5 bases and J by 3 bases, with 13 bases left in between. This CDR3 contains 14 residues. Germline assignment: CDR1 SGHAT and CDR2 FQNNGV. CDR3 in DNA: TGTGCCAGCAGCCCCCTTGGGGGGGACTATGGCTACACCTTC. Translated: CASSPLGGDYGYTF.

The V gene is TRBV11-2, the J gene TRBJ2-5; 7 bases are shared with TRBD1. Germline-derived CDR1 and CDR2 are SGHAT and FQNNGV. The trim removed 5 bases at V and 6 bases at J, leaving 6 bases unmatched. This CDR3 is 13 amino acids long. DNA of the CDR3: TGTGCCAGCAGCCTACAGGGGTTACAGACCCAGTACTTC. Translated, it gives CASSLQGLQTQYF.

The CDR3 DNA reads as TGTGCCAGCGGGTTCAAACCGGGAGGCTACACCTTC. The encoded protein is CASGFKPGGYTF. V gene TRBV7-3 combines with J gene TRBJ1-2; D call uncertain. CDR1 is SGHTA, CDR2 FQGTGA, per germline. This CDR3 has 12 residues. V shed 8 bases and J shed 8 bases, with 15 bases lying between them. The full variable domain, in which reference TRBV7-3 and TRBJ1-2 provide the parts outside the CDR3, is GAGVSQTPSNKVTEKGKYVELRCDPISGHTALYWYRQSLGQGPEFLIYFQGTGAADDSGLPNDRFFAVRPEGSVSTLKIQRTERGDSAVYLCASGFKPGGYTFGSGTRLTVV.

The V and J genes are TRBV18 and TRBJ2-4; D is ambiguous. The CDR3 has 15 amino acids. Germline CDR1 and CDR2: KGHSH and LQKENI. V was clipped by 0 bases and J by 0 bases, with 6 bases between them. The CDR3 DNA reads as TGTGCCAGCTCACCACCAGAGCTAGCCAAAAACATTCAGTACTTC. As protein: CASSPPELAKNIQYF.